This is a list of T cell receptor beta chains from one sample in a study of OX40 agonist ivuxolimab in advanced cancers. The repertoire was sequenced with immunoSEQ multiplex PCR; TCRdb's copy has only in-frame clones and lacks some. The sample consists of about 9,500 clones, 66% of them appearing once. Sample: CD4+ or CD8+ T cells sorted from blood, taken in a trial of the OX40 agonist ivuxolimab. The source is an adult with an advanced solid tumor such as melanoma, head and neck, liver or kidney cancer. Each CDR3 is given without its conserved first and last residue. Each record gives: V gene, J gene, CDR3 protein.

>TRBV30|TRBJ2-4
AWSGGNIQY
>TRBV7-9|TRBJ2-3
ASSTRDRAGDTQY
>TRBV6-5|TRBJ1-5
ASSYRDGNQPQH
>TRBV5-1|TRBJ2-3
ASSLEGTGLPDTQY
>TRBV5-8|TRBJ2-5
ASSLELETQY
>TRBV10-3|TRBJ2-3
AISESSDTQY
>TRBV7-9|TRBJ2-7
ASSLGIGRIPEQY
>TRBV29-1|TRBJ2-7
SVEGGYEQY
>TRBV7-9|TRBJ1-6
ASSLSVAESPLH
>TRBV30|TRBJ2-7
AWSGGQGGEQY
>TRBV7-8|TRBJ2-2
ASSLVSGSSGELF
>TRBV29-1|TRBJ1-1
SVAPTGGGVATEAF
>TRBV9|TRBJ2-7
ASSVDFGYEQY
>TRBV19|TRBJ1-5
ASSIVPGQPQH
>TRBV19|TRBJ1-1
ASSISYRDTEAF
>TRBV11-2|TRBJ2-1
ASSLESTDPPYNEQF
>TRBV5-5|TRBJ2-7
ASSPDGYEQY
>TRBV5-6|TRBJ2-3
ASSPPGADTQY
>TRBV28|TRBJ2-1
ASSQTAGGNEQF
>TRBV18|TRBJ2-1
ASSPANTATYNEQF
>TRBV4-3|TRBJ2-1
ASSPSHGNEQF
>TRBV2|TRBJ2-2
AIDGVTGELF
>TRBV5-6|TRBJ1-2
ASSSNYGYT
>TRBV4-1|TRBJ2-3
ASSQPDRLSDTQY
>TRBV6-1|TRBJ2-1
ASSVRGTSYNEQF
>TRBV7-3|TRBJ2-7
ASSDGTLDEQY
>TRBV19|TRBJ2-1
ASSMASGRNNEQF
>TRBV7-8|TRBJ2-1
ASSLVNEQF
>TRBV27|TRBJ2-2
ASSLGHPNTGELF
>TRBV13|TRBJ2-5
ASSFSLAGQLETQY
>TRBV30|TRBJ2-7
AWTSGTAPYEQY
>TRBV30|TRBJ2-2
AWWLDTGELF
>TRBV4-1|TRBJ1-4
ASSQEMGTTNEKLF
>TRBV5-1|TRBJ2-3
ASSEGTVPSTDTQY
>TRBV7-9|TRBJ2-3
ASSTGVSTDTQY
>TRBV11-1|TRBJ2-5
ASSFTSGGPETQY
>TRBV4-3|TRBJ1-2
ASSQAQEGTYGYT
>TRBV29-1|TRBJ2-2
SVLGGGGELF
>TRBV28|TRBJ2-7
ASSLRGRLSYEQY
>TRBV5-6|TRBJ2-5
ASSLAWKTQY
>TRBV7-9|TRBJ1-1
ASSFGRTMNTEAF
>TRBV19|TRBJ2-1
ASSIWAGGGNEQF
>TRBV5-5|TRBJ2-7
ASSFAYEQY
>TRBV19|TRBJ2-1
ASPHLDMYNEQF
>TRBV5-1|TRBJ2-1
ASSSARTSGFTYNEQF
>TRBV9|TRBJ2-2
ASSGLTGRITGELF
>TRBV6-4|TRBJ2-3
ASSEGLATDTQY
>TRBV19|TRBJ1-4
ATFGGRAGNEKLF
>TRBV11-2|TRBJ1-3
ASSLSGRELDSGNTIY
>TRBV4-1|TRBJ2-3
ASSLSGGTTDTQY
>TRBV19|TRBJ2-5
ASSIGASGRLGRETQY
>TRBV5-1|TRBJ2-3
ASRTGDTDTQY
>TRBV6-6|TRBJ2-6
ATPGRAGANVLT
>TRBV5-4|TRBJ2-3
ASSSALDADTQY
>TRBV11-2|TRBJ2-1
ASSAPGLAGDNEQF